The rows below give T cell receptor beta chains drawn from one sample of a study of cytomegalovirus exposure and HLA in healthy donors. TCRdb keeps only in-frame clones here, not all; method: immunoSEQ multiplex PCR. The table has around 200,000 clones, about three quarters seen once. The sequencing sample was made of PBMCs. All receptors derive from a woman aged 30 to 39 in good health and CMV-seronegative. Both conserved end residues are part of each CDR3.

j_call | v_call | cdr3_aa
TRBJ1-6 | TRBV10-2 | CASSEGTNSPLHF
TRBJ1-3 | TRBV30 | CAWNRGSSGNTIYF
TRBJ2-3 | TRBV5-1 | CASSLGGGRTDTQYF
TRBJ1-2 | TRBV14 | CASSQDRGGIGYTF
TRBJ1-1 | TRBV2 | CASSDGEPRTTEAFF
TRBJ1-6 | TRBV30 | CAWTDGSYNSPLHF
TRBJ2-1 | TRBV7-7 | CASSLDGGTGNEQFF
TRBJ2-3 | TRBV2 | CASSMGLTSTDTQYF
TRBJ2-3 | TRBV30 | CAWNGGGARGAQYF
TRBJ1-1 | TRBV5-5 | CASSWTGQNTEAFF
TRBJ2-5 | TRBV7-2 | CASSLSGGKETQYF
TRBJ1-2 | TRBV2 | CASIGPRDRGGYGYTF
TRBJ1-5 | TRBV7-8 | CASSLLQGQRAGQPQHF
TRBJ1-5 | TRBV28 | CASSSPGQGGNQPQHF
TRBJ2-1 | TRBV2 | CARLRDRTNEQFF
TRBJ2-7 | TRBV30 | CAWSSSPGNYEQYF
TRBJ1-1 | TRBV5-1 | CASSTQTGDTEAFF